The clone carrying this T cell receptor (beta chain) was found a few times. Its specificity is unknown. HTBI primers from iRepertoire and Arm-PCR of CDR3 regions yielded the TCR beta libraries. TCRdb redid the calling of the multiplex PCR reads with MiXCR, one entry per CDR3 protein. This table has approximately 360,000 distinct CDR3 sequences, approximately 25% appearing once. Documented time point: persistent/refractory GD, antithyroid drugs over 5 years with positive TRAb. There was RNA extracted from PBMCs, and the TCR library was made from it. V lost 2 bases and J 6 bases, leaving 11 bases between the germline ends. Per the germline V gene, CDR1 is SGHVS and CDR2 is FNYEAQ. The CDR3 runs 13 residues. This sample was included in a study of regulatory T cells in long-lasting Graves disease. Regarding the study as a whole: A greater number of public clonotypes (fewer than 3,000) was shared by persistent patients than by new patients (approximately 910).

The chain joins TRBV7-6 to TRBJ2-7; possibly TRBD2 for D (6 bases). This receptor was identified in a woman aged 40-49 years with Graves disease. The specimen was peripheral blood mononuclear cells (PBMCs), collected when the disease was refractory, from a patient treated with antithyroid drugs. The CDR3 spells CASSLSAGSEQYF. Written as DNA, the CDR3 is TGTGCCAGCAGCTTATCCGCGGGGAGCGAGCAGTACTTC. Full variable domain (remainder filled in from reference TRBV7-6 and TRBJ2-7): GAGVSQSPRYKVTKRGQDVALRCDPISGHVSLYWYRQALGQGPEFLTYFNYEAQQDKSGLPNDRFSAERPEGSISTLTIQRTEQRDSAMYRCASSLSAGSEQYFGPGTRLTVT.